Listed here are 26 T cell receptor beta chains from one sample, sequenced in a study of metastatic and nonmetastatic thyroid tumors. TCRdb used MiXCR to call clones anew from the PCR reads. Among some 33,000 clones, roughly 15% were seen once, and the ten largest hold about 19%. Until they underwent thyroid surgery, no patient had received any treatment. Sequenced: blood. The source of these receptors is a male donor with papillary thyroid cancer or a benign thyroid nodule (not recorded which). Some clones in this sample may be carry-over from other donors' samples.

The sample holds many counts of this clone. This sequence joins TRBV19 and TRBJ1-2, with 9 bases aligning to TRBD1. Per the germline V gene, CDR1 is LNHDA and CDR2 is SQIVND (reference sequence). The CDR3 has 13 residues. V was clipped by 7 bases and J by 8 bases; unmatched bases: 8. CDR3 region: CASTQTGGRGYTF. The CDR3 DNA sequence: TGTGCCAGTACTCAGACAGGGGGAAGAGGCTACACCTTC.

The sample holds many counts of this clone. The same CDR3 is also encoded by other DNA sequences in this sample. V and J are TRBV27 and TRBJ2-4; 15 nucleotides match TRBD2. The germline gives CDR1 MNHEY, CDR2 SMNVEV (reference sequence). CDR3 length: 18 amino acids. The trim removed 0 bases at V and 6 bases at J, leaving 6 bases unmatched. The CDR3 loop is CASSLSGLAGGPTNIQYF. Here the CDR3 DNA reads TGTGCCAGCAGTTTATCTGGACTAGCGGGAGGGCCGACAAACATTCAGTACTTC.

This clone was picked up many times. The genes are TRBV5-4 and TRBJ2-1, with D perhaps given as TRBD1 or TRBD2 (5 bases each). Germline V lookup: CDR1 SGHNT, CDR2 YYREEE (reference sequence). This CDR3 is 14 amino acids long. V lost 3 bases, J lost 4 bases, and 11 bases lay in between. The DNA for the CDR3 is TGTGCCAGCAGCTGGGGGACGGAATACAATGAGCAGTTCTTC. Encoded protein: CASSWGTEYNEQFF.

This clone was seen repeatedly, ten times or more. The chain's CDR3 is CASSEGGGEAFF. In DNA, the CDR3 is TGTGCCAGCAGTGAAGGGGGGGGAGAAGCTTTCTTT. This chain connects TRBV2 to TRBJ1-1; the D gene is possibly TRBD1 (5 bases). The CDR3 has 12 amino acids. Germline CDR1 SNHLY, CDR2 FYNNEI. V lost 1 base and J 8 bases, leaving 8 bases between the germline ends. The variable domain in full, completed from reference TRBV2 and TRBJ1-1, reads EPEVTQTPSHQVTQMGQEVILRCVPISNHLYFYWYRQILGQKVEFLVSFYNNEISEKSEIFDDQFSVERPDGSNFTLKIRSTKLEDSAMYFCASSEGGGEAFFGQGTRLTVV.

This clone was detected many times. This rearrangement joins TRBV20-1 to TRBJ2-3; 10 bases agree with TRBD2. J lost 3 bases, V lost 7 bases, and 4 bases had no gene match. Germline V gene lookup returns CDR1 DFQATT and CDR2 SNEGSKA (reference sequence). The CDR3 consists of 13 residues. Here the CDR3 reads CSGQLAGTDTQYF. DNA for the CDR3: TGCAGTGGGCAACTAGCGGGAACAGATACGCAGTATTTT.

At least ten counts were recorded for this clone. The chain carries TRBV4-3 and TRBJ1-4; 8 bases are shared with TRBD1. Germline V gene data show CDR1 as LGHNA and CDR2 as YSLEER. The CDR3 runs 17 residues. With 0 bases clipped from V and 10 bases from J, the junction kept 13 bases outside the gene matches. The CDR3 coding sequence is TGCGCCAGCAGCCAAGAGGCCTACGGACAGGGCCCGAGAAAACTGTTTTTT. As protein: CASSQEAYGQGPRKLFF.

This clone came up many times. The rearrangement links TRBV6-1 to TRBJ1-4, with 8 bases matching TRBD1. Germline CDR1 MNHNS, CDR2 SASEGT. The CDR3 covers 14 residues. Trimming cost V 5 bases and J 8 bases; bases outside gene matches: 7. The CDR3 DNA reads TGTGCCAGCAGTTCAGGGGGCGCGGAAGAAAAACTGTTTTTT. Encoded protein: CASSSGGAEEKLFF.

This clone was detected ten times or more. The rearrangement joins TRBV5-1 to TRBJ2-2, with a tentative D call TRBD1 (5 bases). V shed 4 bases and J shed 1 base, with 11 bases lying between them. The CDR3 consists of 15 residues. Looked up from germline, CDR1 is SGHRS and CDR2 is YFSETQ. The CDR3 loop is CASSLGHLNTGELFF. The CDR3 region has the DNA TGCGCCAGCAGCCTTGGACACCTGAACACCGGGGAGCTGTTTTTT.

This clone occurred many times. The chain couples TRBV5-8 to TRBJ2-7; D is uncertain. The length of the CDR3 is 11 residues. CDR1 is SGHTS, CDR2 YDEGEE, per germline. Trimming took off 1 base at V and 4 bases at J, with 3 bases between the two ends. Written as DNA, the CDR3 is TGTGCCAGCAGCTTGAGGTACGAGCAGTACTTC. Its protein product is CASSLRYEQYF.

This chain uses TRBV11-2 with TRBJ2-7, with TRBD2 matching over 9 bases. Germline V gene data show CDR1 as SGHAT and CDR2 as FQNNGV. V dropped 2 bases and J dropped 8; count of bases not matched to a gene: 13. There are 16 residues in the CDR3. CDR3: CASSLLSAGGVVKQYF. The CDR3, as DNA: TGTGCCAGCAGCTTACTCTCTGCGGGGGGGGTGGTGAAGCAGTACTTC.

There are many counts of this clone. The chain has TRBV20-1 and TRBJ2-1; 12 bases are a match to TRBD2. V lost 1 base to trimming and J lost 4 bases; unmatched junction nucleotides: 2. This CDR3 has 15 residues. Germline-derived CDR1 and CDR2 are DFQATT and SNEGSKA (reference sequence). CDR3 amino acids: CSARATSGGYNEQFF. CDR3 bases: TGCAGTGCTAGAGCTACTAGCGGGGGGTACAATGAGCAGTTCTTC.

This clone was picked up many times. The chain recombines TRBV5-1 with TRBJ2-6; D is undetermined. Trimming left V 0 bases short and J 0 bases short, with 7 bases between. Germline CDR1 is SGHRS and CDR2 is YFSETQ. This CDR3 contains 16 residues. CDR3 nucleotide sequence: TGCGCCAGCAGCTTGGCATACAGCTCTGGGGCCAACGTCCTGACTTTC. This gives the protein CASSLAYSSGANVLTF.

The V gene is TRBV20-1, the J gene TRBJ1-2, with D unclear. V was cut by 3 bases and J by 10 bases, with 12 bases left in between. The CDR3 has 11 amino acids. Germline V lookup: CDR1 DFQATT, CDR2 SNEGSKA (reference sequence). The CDR3 reads CSASPGIFYTF. The CDR3 region has the DNA TGCAGTGCTAGTCCGGGCATTTTCTACACCTTC.

This clone appeared many times. V is TRBV20-1 and J is TRBJ2-7; 9 positions match TRBD2. The J segment lost 3 bases and the V segment lost 2 bases, leaving 14 bases of the junction unmatched. The CDR3 runs to 17 residues. The germline V gene has CDR1 DFQATT and CDR2 SNEGSKA (reference sequence). The CDR3 DNA sequence: TGCAGTGCTAGACCGCCCCTCGGTAGCGGGAGAATCTACGAGCAGTACTTC. Translating gives CSARPPLGSGRIYEQYF.

This clone appeared many times. The J gene is TRBJ2-1, the V gene TRBV9, with D perhaps TRBD2 (5 bases). CDR1 and CDR2 (germline): SGDLS, YYNGEE. V gave up 3 bases and J gave up 6 bases, with 16 bases separating them. The CDR3 consists of 15 residues. The CDR3 DNA sequence: TGTGCCAGCAGCGCCTCTAGCTCCCTGGGCAATGAGCAGTTCTTC. The encoded protein is CASSASSSLGNEQFF. The full variable domain, its missing parts supplied by reference TRBV9 and TRBJ2-1, is DSGVTQTPKHLITATGQRVTLRCSPRSGDLSVYWYQQSLDQGLQFLIQYYNGEERAKGNILERFSAQQFPDLHSELNLSSLELGDSALYFCASSASSSLGNEQFFGPGTRLTVL.

This clone was found many times. The V and J genes are TRBV3-1 and TRBJ2-3; possibly TRBD1 or TRBD2 for D (5 bases each). Trimming removed 1 base from V and 8 bases from J, with 13 bases in between. CDR1 and CDR2 (germline): LGHDT, YNNKEL (reference sequence). This CDR3 region has 14 residues. CDR3 amino acids: CASSQGQGRGTQYF. CDR3 sequence (DNA): TGTGCCAGCAGCCAAGGTCAGGGACGGGGTACGCAGTATTTT.

This clone was observed at least ten times. The rearrangement uses TRBV10-3 and TRBJ2-3; no clear D. CDR3 length: 14 amino acids. Trimming removed 6 bases at V and 0 bases at J, with 10 bases between. CDR1 is ENHRY, CDR2 SYGVKD, per germline. The CDR3 sequence: CAISTKSSTDTQYF. For the CDR3, the DNA is TGTGCCATCAGCACTAAATCTAGCACAGATACGCAGTATTTT.

This clone was seen a handful of times. This may be a read error, as it is one base from a much larger clone. The rearrangement joins TRBV6-1 to TRBJ2-3, with no clear D. In germline, CDR1 is MNHNS, CDR2 SASEGT. This CDR3 region has 13 residues. The CDR3 here is CASSALLTVTQYF. Written as DNA, the CDR3 is TGTGCCAGCAGCGCCCTCCTTACAGTTACGCAGTATTTT.

This clone has ten or more counts. This chain uses TRBV5-1 with TRBJ2-7; 7 bases align to TRBD2. The CDR3 spans 14 residues. With V trimmed by 7 bases and J by 6 bases, 13 bases remained unmatched. CDR1 SGHRS and CDR2 YFSETQ come from the germline V gene. CDR3 residues: CASSVEGGPSEQYF. CDR3 sequence (DNA): TGCGCCAGCTCCGTCGAGGGAGGGCCTTCCGAGCAGTACTTC.

At least ten counts were recorded for this clone. The chain employs TRBV6-1 and TRBJ1-6; the D gene is possibly TRBD1 (5 bases). This CDR3 region has 13 residues. Germline lookup yields CDR1 MNHNS and CDR2 SASEGT. V was clipped by 6 bases and J by 8 bases, with 11 bases between them. The CDR3 region is CASSRQSDSPLHF. The CDR3 coding sequence is TGTGCCAGCAGCCGACAGTCGGATTCACCCCTCCACTTT.

Turning to this clone: An end of the junction does not agree with germline; a read error may underlie this. The V gene is TRBV2, the J gene TRBJ2-6; 9 bases match TRBD1. This CDR3 spans 19 amino acids. In germline, CDR1 is SNHLY, CDR2 FYNNEI. For the CDR3, the DNA is TGTGCCAGCACTGGACCGGACAGGGGTGCCATCTCTGGGTCCAACGTCCTGACTTTC. Its translation is CASTGPDRGAISGSNVLTF.

This clone occurred many times. The J gene is TRBJ2-5, the V gene TRBV7-9; 8 positions match TRBD2. The J segment lost 3 bases and the V segment lost 4 bases, leaving 4 bases of the junction unmatched. Germline V lookup: CDR1 SEHNR, CDR2 FQNEAQ (reference sequence). CDR3 size: 14 residues. The CDR3 sequence is CASSSNSGKETQYF. In DNA, the CDR3 is TGTGCCAGCAGCTCAAATAGCGGGAAAGAGACCCAGTACTTC.

This chain uses TRBV27 with TRBJ2-1, with TRBD2 matching 9 bases. The CDR3 runs to 19 residues. The germline CDR1 and CDR2 sequences are MNHEY and SMNVEV (reference sequence). Losses at the gene ends were 7 bases for V and 10 bases for J; bases not matched to a gene: 26. CDR3 sequence: CASIPRIGTSGWMRGEQFF. The CDR3 nucleotides read TGTGCCAGCATTCCCCGGATCGGTACTAGCGGGTGGATGAGGGGGGAGCAGTTCTTC.

There are many counts of this clone. The rearrangement links TRBV4-3 to TRBJ1-2; D is possibly TRBD1 (6 bases). This CDR3 has 14 amino acids. V was trimmed by 0 bases and J by 4 bases, leaving 9 bases between them. The germline V gene encodes CDR1 LGHNA and CDR2 YSLEER. DNA for the CDR3: TGCGCCAGCAGCCAAGATCCAGGGGTCTATGGCTACACCTTC. Protein: CASSQDPGVYGYTF.

This clone showed up many times. CDR3 residues: CASSLGTGGNTIYF. The CDR3 DNA is TGTGCCAGCAGCTTAGGGACAGGAGGAAACACCATATATTTT. J is TRBJ1-3 and V is TRBV7-2, with TRBD1 matching over 7 bases. V trimming: 1 base; J trimming: 4 bases; junction bases outside the gene matches: 1. There are 14 residues in the CDR3. CDR1 and CDR2 (germline): SGHTA, FQGNSA.

This clone was seen at least ten times. CDR3 sequence reads: CATSRDLRKEGNQPQHF. CDR3 sequence (DNA): TGTGCCACCAGCAGAGATCTCAGGAAGGAGGGCAATCAGCCCCAGCATTTT. The chain is built from TRBV15 and TRBJ1-5; D is unclear. V gave up 0 bases and J gave up 2 bases, with 14 bases separating them. Per germline, CDR1 LNHNV and CDR2 YYDKDF (reference sequence). CDR3 length equals 17 residues.